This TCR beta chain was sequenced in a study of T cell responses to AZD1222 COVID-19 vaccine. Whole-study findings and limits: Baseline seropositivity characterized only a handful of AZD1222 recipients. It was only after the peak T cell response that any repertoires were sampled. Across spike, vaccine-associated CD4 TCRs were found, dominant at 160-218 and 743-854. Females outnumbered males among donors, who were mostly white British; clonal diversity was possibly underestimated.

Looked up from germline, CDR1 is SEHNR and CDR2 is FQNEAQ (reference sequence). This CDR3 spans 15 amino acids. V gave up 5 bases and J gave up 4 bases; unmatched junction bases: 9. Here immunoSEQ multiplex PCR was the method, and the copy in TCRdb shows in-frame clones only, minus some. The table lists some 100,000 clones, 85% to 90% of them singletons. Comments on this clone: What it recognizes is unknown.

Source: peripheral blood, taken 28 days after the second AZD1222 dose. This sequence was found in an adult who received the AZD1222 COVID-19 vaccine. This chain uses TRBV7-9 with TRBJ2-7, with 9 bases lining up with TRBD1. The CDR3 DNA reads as TGTGCCAGCAGCGTTCCCGGGACAGGGTCATACGAGCAGTACTTC. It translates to CASSVPGTGSYEQYF. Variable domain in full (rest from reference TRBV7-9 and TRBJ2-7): DTGVSQNPRHKITKRGQNVTFRCDPISEHNRLYWYRQTLGQGPEFLTYFQNEAQLEKSRLLSDRFSAERPKGSFSTLEIQRTEQGDSAMYLCASSVPGTGSYEQYFGPGTRLTVT.